This is a list of T cell receptor beta chains from one sample in a study of blood T cell repertoires in COVID-19. Generated by immunoSEQ multiplex PCR, the TCRdb table keeps only in-frame clones and is missing some. The sample lists about 150,000 clones; roughly 88% were seen once. Sequenced sample: peripheral blood. All receptors derive from a man aged 55 to 70 with active or convalescent COVID-19. The CDR3 runs from the conserved cysteine through the conserved F or W. D genes are given only for firm matches. Clone size, where shown, is once, few, many, or a class for clones that have expanded.

V	size	J	D	DNA	CDR3
TRBV4-1	NA	TRBJ2-5	TRBD1	TGCGCCAGCAGCCAAGACGACAGGGGGTCGGAGACCCAGTACTTC	CASSQDDRGSETQYF
TRBV28	NA	TRBJ1-5	NA	TGTGCCAGCAGTTCAGGGGCCTTTGACAATCAGCCCCAGCATTTT	CASSSGAFDNQPQHF
TRBV2	NA	TRBJ1-2	TRBD1	TGTGCCAGCAGGGAAGGGACAGGCTATGGCTACACCTTC	CASREGTGYGYTF
TRBV11-3	NA	TRBJ2-5	TRBD2	TGTGCCAGCAGCTTAGGGCTAGCGGGAGTTGAGACCCAGTACTTC	CASSLGLAGVETQYF
TRBV28	NA	TRBJ1-3	NA	TGTGCCAGCAGGGGTTTTTGGGCGCGAGGAAACACCATATATTTT	CASRGFWARGNTIYF
TRBV6-5	NA	TRBJ2-7	NA	TGTGCCAGCAGTTACACCTTCGGGGGAAACGAGCAGTACTTC	CASSYTFGGNEQYF
TRBV18	NA	TRBJ2-1	TRBD2	TGTGCCAGCTCACCCGGGACTAGCGGGAGACGGGGGGGCAATGAGCAGTTCTTC	CASSPGTSGRRGGNEQFF
TRBV6-2/TRBV6-3	NA	TRBJ2-1	TRBD2	TGTGCCAGCAGTTATAATAGCGGGAGCTACAATGAGCAGTTCTTC	CASSYNSGSYNEQFF
TRBV11-2	NA	TRBJ2-1	TRBD2	TGTGCCAGCACGGCGGGAGTGTTCTACAATGAGCAGTTCTTC	CASTAGVFYNEQFF
TRBV18	NA	TRBJ1-5	TRBD1	TGTGCCAGCTCACTCCGGGACAGCAGTCTTAGCAATCAGCCCCAGCATTTT	CASSLRDSSLSNQPQHF
TRBV7-9	NA	TRBJ2-7	TRBD2	TGTGCCAGCAGCCAATTCGCCGGGACTAGCTCGTCCTACGAGCAGTACTTC	CASSQFAGTSSSYEQYF
TRBV9	once	TRBJ2-7	TRBD2	TGTGCCAGCAGCCCCGGGACTAGCGGGACCTACGAGCAGTACTTC	CASSPGTSGTYEQYF